This T cell receptor beta chain was sequenced during a study of T cell repertoires in cytomegalovirus infection. Regarding the study as a whole: People with CMV and the relevant HLA were identified by cumulative public TCR beta family frequency.

CDR1 and CDR2 (germline): DFQATT, SNEGSKA (reference sequence). V was shortened by 6 bases and J by 6 bases, with 18 bases between the two germline ends. The CDR3 runs to 13 residues. A word on this clonotype: Its antigen is undetermined.

TCRdb reprocessed the reads with MiXCR, giving one entry per CDR3 protein. The sample yields around 740,000 distinct CDR3 sequences, 35% to 40% seen once. This sequence originates from a human donor in good health (CMV status not recorded). Some clones in this sample may be carry-over from other donors' samples. Sequenced: PBMCs. The chain joins TRBV20-1 to TRBJ2-7, with D possibly being TRBD2 (6 bases). This CDR3 reads CSARGTRASEQYF. CDR3 nucleotides: TGCAGTGCCCGGGGGACGCGGGCTTCCGAGCAGTACTTC.